This T cell receptor beta chain derives from a study of shared clonotypes between healthy human individuals. Findings and caveats of the study: Donor scarcity curtailed the genetic and exposure-history diversity represented herein.

TCRdb's table, derived via immunoSEQ multiplex PCR, lists solely in-frame clones and lacks some. Among approximately 1.1 million clones listed, around 78% were seen once. To note about this clone: Its antigen is not known.

CDR3 length: 12 residues. Looked up from germline, CDR1 is SGHAT and CDR2 is FQNNGV. With 3 bases removed from V and 6 bases from J, the gap between germline ends came to 5 bases. Specimen: memory CD4+ T cells from PBMCs. The sample's subset: CD45RA-negative fraction. This receptor was taken from a man between 18 and 29 years old in good health. Some clones in this sample may be carry-over from other donors' samples. V and J are TRBV11-2 and TRBJ2-2; no clear D gene. DNA for the CDR3: TGTGCCAGCAGCTTCTACTCCGGGGAGCTGTTTTTT. This codes for CASSFYSGELFF.